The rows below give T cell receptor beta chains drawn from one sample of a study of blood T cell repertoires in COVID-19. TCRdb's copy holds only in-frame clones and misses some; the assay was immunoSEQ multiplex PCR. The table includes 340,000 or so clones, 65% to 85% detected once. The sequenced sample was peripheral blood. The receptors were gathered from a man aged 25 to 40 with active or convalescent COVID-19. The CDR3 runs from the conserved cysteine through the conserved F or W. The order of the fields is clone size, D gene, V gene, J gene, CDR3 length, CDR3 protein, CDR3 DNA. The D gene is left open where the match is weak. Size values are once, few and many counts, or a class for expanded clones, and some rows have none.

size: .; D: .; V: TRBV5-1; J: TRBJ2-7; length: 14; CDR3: CASSLAPPGNEQYF; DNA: TGCGCCAGCAGCTTGGCACCTCCCGGGAACGAGCAGTACTTC
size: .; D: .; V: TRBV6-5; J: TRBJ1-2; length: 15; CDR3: CASSYSEDSLYGYTF; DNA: TGTGCCAGCAGTTACTCGGAGGACTCGCTCTATGGCTACACCTTC
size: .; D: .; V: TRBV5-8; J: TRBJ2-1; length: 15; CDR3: CASSPGQFSDNEQFF; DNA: TGTGCCAGCAGCCCAGGACAGTTTTCGGACAATGAGCAGTTCTTC
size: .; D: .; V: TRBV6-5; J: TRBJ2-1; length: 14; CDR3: CASSWSITYNEQFF; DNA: TGTGCCAGCAGTTGGTCTATCACGTACAATGAGCAGTTCTTC
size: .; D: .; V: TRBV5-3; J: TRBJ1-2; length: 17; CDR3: CARSPTQSMTVGYGYTF; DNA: TGTGCCAGAAGCCCAACTCAGAGTATGACAGTTGGGTATGGCTACACCTTC
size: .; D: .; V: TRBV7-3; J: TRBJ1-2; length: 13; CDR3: CASSFGHTYGYTF; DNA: TGTGCCAGCAGCTTCGGACATACCTACGGCTACACCTTC
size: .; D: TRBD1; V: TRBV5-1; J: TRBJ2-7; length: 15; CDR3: CASGPGQGANYEQYF; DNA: TGCGCCAGCGGCCCGGGACAGGGGGCTAACTACGAGCAGTACTTC
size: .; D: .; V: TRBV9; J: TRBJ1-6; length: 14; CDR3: CASSVGGLVSPLHF; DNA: TGTGCCAGCAGCGTAGGGGGGCTCGTTTCACCCCTCCACTTT
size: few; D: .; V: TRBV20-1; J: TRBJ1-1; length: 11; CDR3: CSASEGGEAFF; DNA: TGCAGTGCTAGCGAGGGTGGTGAAGCTTTCTTT
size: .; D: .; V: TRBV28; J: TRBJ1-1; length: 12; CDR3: CASNRQNTEAFF; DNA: TGTGCCAGTAACCGACAAAACACTGAAGCTTTCTTT
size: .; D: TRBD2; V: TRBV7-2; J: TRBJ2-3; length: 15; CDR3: CASILRAGGSDTQYF; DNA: TGTGCCAGCATCCTGAGGGCGGGGGGCTCAGATACGCAGTATTTT
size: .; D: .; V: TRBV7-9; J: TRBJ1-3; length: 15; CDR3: CASSLLSGEGNTIYF; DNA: TGTGCCAGCAGCTTGCTCTCGGGGGAAGGAAACACCATATATTTT
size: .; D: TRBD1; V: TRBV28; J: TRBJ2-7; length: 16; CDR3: CASSPRGNRPSYEQYF; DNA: TGTGCCAGCAGTCCCAGGGGGAACAGGCCCTCCTACGAGCAGTACTTC
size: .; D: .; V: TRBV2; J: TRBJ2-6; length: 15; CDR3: CASSSGISGANVLTF; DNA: TGTGCCAGCAGCTCAGGGATCTCTGGGGCCAACGTCCTGACTTTC
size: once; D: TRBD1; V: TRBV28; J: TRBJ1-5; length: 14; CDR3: CASSLGQPGGPQHF; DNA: TGTGCCAGCAGTTTAGGGCAGCCAGGGGGCCCCCAGCATTTT
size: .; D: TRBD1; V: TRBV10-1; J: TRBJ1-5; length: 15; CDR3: CASSAGTGGCQPQHF; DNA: TGCGCCAGCAGCGCCGGGACAGGGGGCTGTCAGCCCCAGCATTTT
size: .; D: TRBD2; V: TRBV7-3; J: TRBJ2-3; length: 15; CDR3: CASSLTERGTDTQYF; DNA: TGTGCCAGCAGCTTAACTGAGCGGGGGACCGATACGCAGTATTTT
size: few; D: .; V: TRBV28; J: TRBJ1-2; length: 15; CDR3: CASSLTLWGRYGYTF; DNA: TGTGCCAGCAGTTTGACCCTCTGGGGCCGGTATGGCTACACCTTC
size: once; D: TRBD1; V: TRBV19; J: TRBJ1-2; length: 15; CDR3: CASSILTGAGDGYTF; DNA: TGTGCCAGTAGTATCCTCACAGGGGCCGGGGATGGCTACACCTTC
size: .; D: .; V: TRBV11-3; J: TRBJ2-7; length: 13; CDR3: CASSLPQGYEQYF; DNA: TGTGCCAGCAGCTTACCCCAGGGCTACGAGCAGTACTTC
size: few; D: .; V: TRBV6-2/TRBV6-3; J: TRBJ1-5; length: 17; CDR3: CASSYLRGDWGNQPQHF; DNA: TGTGCCAGCAGTTATCTTCGCGGGGATTGGGGCAATCAGCCCCAGCATTTT
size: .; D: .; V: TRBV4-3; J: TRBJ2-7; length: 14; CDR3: CASSQDGRTYEQYF; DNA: TGCGCCAGCAGCCAAGATGGCAGAACCTACGAGCAGTACTTC
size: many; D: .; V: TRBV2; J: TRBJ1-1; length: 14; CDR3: CASSEETLGTEAFF; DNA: TGTGCCAGCAGTGAAGAGACACTGGGCACTGAAGCTTTCTTT
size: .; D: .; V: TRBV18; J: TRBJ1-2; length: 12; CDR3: CASSPPRGGYTF; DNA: TGTGCCAGCTCACCACCGCGGGGTGGCTACACCTTC
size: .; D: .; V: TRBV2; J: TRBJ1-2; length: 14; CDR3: CASVEGKGNYGYTF; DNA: TGTGCCAGCGTGGAGGGGAAGGGTAACTATGGCTACACCTTC
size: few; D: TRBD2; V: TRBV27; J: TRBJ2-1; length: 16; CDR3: CASSHIAGGLSNEQFF; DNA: TGTGCCAGCAGCCACATAGCGGGGGGGCTGAGTAATGAGCAGTTCTTC
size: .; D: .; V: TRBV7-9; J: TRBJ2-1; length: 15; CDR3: CASSSSRAGVNEQFF; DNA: TGTGCCAGCAGCTCCTCGCGGGCAGGGGTGAATGAGCAGTTCTTC
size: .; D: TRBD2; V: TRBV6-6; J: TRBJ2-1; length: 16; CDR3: CASSSSSGGAYNEQFF; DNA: TGTGCCAGCAGTTCGTCTAGCGGGGGGGCGTACAATGAGCAGTTCTTC
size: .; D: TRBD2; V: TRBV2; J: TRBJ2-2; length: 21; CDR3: CASSAPGLAGGPRTNTGELFF; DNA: TGTGCCAGCAGTGCACCGGGACTAGCGGGAGGGCCCCGAACGAACACCGGGGAGCTGTTTTTT
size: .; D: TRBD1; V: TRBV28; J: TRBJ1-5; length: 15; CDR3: CASSRLTGVGQPQHF; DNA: TGTGCCAGCAGCCGACTGACAGGGGTAGGTCAGCCCCAGCATTTT
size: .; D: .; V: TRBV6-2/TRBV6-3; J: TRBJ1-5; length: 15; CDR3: CASSTPAGGNQPQHF; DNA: TGTGCCAGCAGTACCCCGGCAGGGGGCAATCAGCCCCAGCATTTT
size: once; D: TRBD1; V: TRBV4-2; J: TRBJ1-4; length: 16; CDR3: CASSQVADRAGEKLFF; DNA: TGTGCCAGCAGCCAAGTGGCAGACAGGGCGGGGGAAAAACTGTTTTTT
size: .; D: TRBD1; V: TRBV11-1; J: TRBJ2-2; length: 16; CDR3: CASSLGQATNTGELFF; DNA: TGTGCCAGCAGCTTGGGACAGGCAACGAACACCGGGGAGCTGTTTTTT
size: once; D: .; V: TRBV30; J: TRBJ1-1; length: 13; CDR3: CAWRDSLYTEAFF; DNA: TGTGCCTGGAGGGACAGCCTTTACACTGAAGCTTTCTTT
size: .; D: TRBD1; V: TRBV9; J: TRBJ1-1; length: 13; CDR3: CASGTGQGLEAFF; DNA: TGTGCCAGCGGTACGGGACAGGGCCTTGAAGCTTTCTTT
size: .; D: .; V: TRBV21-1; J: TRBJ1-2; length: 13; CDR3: CASSKRTGDGYTF; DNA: TGTGCCAGCAGCAAACGGACAGGGGATGGCTACACCTTC
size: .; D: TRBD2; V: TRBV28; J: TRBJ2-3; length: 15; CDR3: CASSSPSGGVDTQYF; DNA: TGTGCCAGCAGTAGCCCGAGCGGGGGGGTAGATACGCAGTATTTT
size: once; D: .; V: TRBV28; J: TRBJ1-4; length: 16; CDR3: CASSRGHGTINEKLFF; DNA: TGTGCCAGCAGTCGGGGTCATGGGACAATTAATGAAAAACTGTTTTTT
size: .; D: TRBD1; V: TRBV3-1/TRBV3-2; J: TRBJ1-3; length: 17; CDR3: CASSPGQGPSSGNTIYF; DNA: TGTGCCAGCAGCCCGGGACAGGGGCCGAGCTCTGGAAACACCATATATTTT
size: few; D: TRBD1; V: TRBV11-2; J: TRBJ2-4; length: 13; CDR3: CASSQDRADIQYF; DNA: TGTGCCAGCAGCCAGGACAGGGCAGACATTCAGTACTTC
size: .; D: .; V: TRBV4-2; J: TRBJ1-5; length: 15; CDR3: CASSQEGGAGQPQHF; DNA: TGTGCCAGCAGCCAAGAGGGGGGGGCGGGTCAGCCCCAGCATTTT
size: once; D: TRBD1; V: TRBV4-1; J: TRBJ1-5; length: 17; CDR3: CASSQTASTGSNQPQHF; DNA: TGCGCCAGCAGCCAAACCGCCTCGACAGGGAGCAATCAGCCCCAGCATTTT
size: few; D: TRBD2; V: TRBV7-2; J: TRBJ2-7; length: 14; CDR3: CASSSQPLGEGQYF; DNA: TGTGCCAGCAGCTCCCAGCCCCTAGGGGAGGGGCAGTACTTC
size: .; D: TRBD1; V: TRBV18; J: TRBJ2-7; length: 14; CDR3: CASSPRTGEDEQYF; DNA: TGTGCCAGCTCACCACGGACAGGGGAAGACGAGCAGTACTTC
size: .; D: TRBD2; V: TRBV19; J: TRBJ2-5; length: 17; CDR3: CASSIGGNSGGQETQYF; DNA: TGTGCCAGTAGTATAGGGGGAAATAGCGGGGGACAAGAGACCCAGTACTTC
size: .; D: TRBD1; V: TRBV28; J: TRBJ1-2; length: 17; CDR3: CASSPYAPDRGNYGYTF; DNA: TGTGCCAGCAGTCCTTACGCTCCGGACAGGGGGAACTATGGCTACACCTTC